The 2 T cell receptor beta chains in this list originate from one sample, sequenced in a study of T cells in Graves' hyperthyroidism and ophthalmopathy. Amplified regions were TCR beta CDR3 sequences from RNA transcripts. First-round RT-PCR with HTBI primers amplified the TCR CDR3 region. TCRdb reanalysed the multiplex PCR reads using MiXCR and keeps one entry per CDR3 protein. The sample lists some 270,000 distinct CDR3 sequences, around 24% occurring once. Sequencing was done on a sample of blood. These receptor sequences come from a woman between 35 and 50 years old with Graves' ophthalmopathy.

This clonotype came up many times. The chain has TRBV2 and TRBJ1-6; 8 positions match TRBD1. Unmatched junction bases numbered 12, after V lost 3 bases and J lost 11 bases. CDR3 size: 16 residues. Per the germline V gene, CDR1 is SNHLY and CDR2 is FYNNEI. This CDR3 reads CASSDFRQGASTPLHF. DNA for the CDR3: TGTGCCAGCAGTGATTTTCGGCAGGGGGCGTCGACACCCCTCCACTTT. Complete variable domain (other parts from reference TRBV2 and TRBJ1-6): EPEVTQTPSHQVTQMGQEVILRCVPISNHLYFYWYRQILGQKVEFLVSFYNNEISEKSEIFDDQFSVERPDGSNFTLKIRSTKLEDSAMYFCASSDFRQGASTPLHFGNGTRLTVT.

This clonotype was observed many times. This sequence joins TRBV4-2 and TRBJ1-5; D unresolved. This CDR3 spans 16 amino acids. CDR1 and CDR2 from the germline V gene are LGHNA and YNFKEQ. The V end was cut by 1 base, the J end by 2 bases, with 12 bases between. The CDR3 sequence is CASSQGQAGGNQPQHF. The DNA for the CDR3 is TGTGCCAGCAGCCAAGGTCAGGCCGGGGGCAATCAGCCCCAGCATTTT.